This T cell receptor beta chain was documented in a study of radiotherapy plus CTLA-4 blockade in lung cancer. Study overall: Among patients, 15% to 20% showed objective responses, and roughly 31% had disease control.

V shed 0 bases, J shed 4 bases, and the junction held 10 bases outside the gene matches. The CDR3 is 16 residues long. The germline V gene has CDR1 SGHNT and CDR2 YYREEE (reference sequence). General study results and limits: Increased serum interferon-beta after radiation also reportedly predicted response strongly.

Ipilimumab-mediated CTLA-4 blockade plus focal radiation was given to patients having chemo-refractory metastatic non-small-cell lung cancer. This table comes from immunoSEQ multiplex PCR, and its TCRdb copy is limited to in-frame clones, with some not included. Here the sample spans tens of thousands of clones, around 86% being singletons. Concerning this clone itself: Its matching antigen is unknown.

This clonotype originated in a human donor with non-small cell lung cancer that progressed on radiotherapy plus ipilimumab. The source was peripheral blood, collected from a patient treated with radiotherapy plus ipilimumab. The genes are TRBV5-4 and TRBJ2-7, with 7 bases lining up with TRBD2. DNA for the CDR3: TGTGCCAGCAGCTTGGGTAGGGCGGGAGTAGTGTACGAGCAGTACTTC. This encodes CASSLGRAGVVYEQYF. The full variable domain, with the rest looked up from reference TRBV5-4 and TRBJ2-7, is ETGVTQSPTHLIKTRGQQVTLRCSSQSGHNTVSWYQQALGQGPQFIFQYYREEENGRGNFPPRFSGLQFPNYSSELNVNALELDDSALYLCASSLGRAGVVYEQYFGPGTRLTVT.